This paragraph reports one T cell receptor (beta chain). The antigen remains undetermined. Germline loops: CDR1 SQVTM, CDR2 ANQGSEA. The CDR3 totals 12 residues. Trimming removed 4 bases at V and 1 base at J, with 7 bases between. The data were taken from a study of T cell responses to AZD1222 COVID-19 vaccine. Regarding the study as a whole: Donors in the cohort were predominantly white British and more often female, and clonal diversity was possibly underestimated. Reportedly, close to half of spike-specific TCRs are directed against unmutated variant regions.

Profiling relied on immunoSEQ multiplex PCR, and the TCRdb table lists in-frame clones only, not all of them. Of about 160,000 clones listed, approximately 90% are singletons. The TCR comes from an adult in good health. The chain carries TRBV29-1 and TRBJ1-1; D is ambiguous. The material sequenced was peripheral blood, taken on day 0 of AZD1222 vaccination. CDR3 amino acids: CSVGQANTEAFF. The CDR3 coding sequence is TGCAGCGTTGGGCAGGCGAACACTGAAGCTTTCTTT.